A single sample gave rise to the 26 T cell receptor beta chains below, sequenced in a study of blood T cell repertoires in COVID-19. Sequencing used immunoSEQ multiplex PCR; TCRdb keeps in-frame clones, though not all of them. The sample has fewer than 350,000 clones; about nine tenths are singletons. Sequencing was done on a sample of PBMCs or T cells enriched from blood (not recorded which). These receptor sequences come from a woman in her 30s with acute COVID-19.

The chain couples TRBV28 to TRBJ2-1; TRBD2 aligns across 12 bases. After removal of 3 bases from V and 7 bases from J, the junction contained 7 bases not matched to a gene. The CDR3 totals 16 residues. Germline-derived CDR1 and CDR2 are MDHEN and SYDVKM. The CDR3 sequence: CASSFMTSGSGNEQFF. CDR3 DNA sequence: TGTGCCAGCAGTTTTATGACTAGCGGGAGTGGAAATGAGCAGTTCTTC. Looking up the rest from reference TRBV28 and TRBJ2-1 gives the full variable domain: DVKVTQSSRYLVKRTGEKVFLECVQDMDHENMFWYRQDPGLGLRLIYFSYDVKMKEKGDIPEGYSVSREKKERFSLILESASTNQTSMYLCASSFMTSGSGNEQFFGPGTRLTVL.

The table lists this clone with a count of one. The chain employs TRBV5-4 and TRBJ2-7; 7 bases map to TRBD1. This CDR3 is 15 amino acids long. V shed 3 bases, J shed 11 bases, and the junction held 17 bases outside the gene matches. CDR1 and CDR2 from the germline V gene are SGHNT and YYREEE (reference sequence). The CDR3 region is CASSSTDDDRVVKYF. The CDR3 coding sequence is TGTGCCAGCAGCTCAACCGACGACGACAGGGTGGTTAAGTACTTC.

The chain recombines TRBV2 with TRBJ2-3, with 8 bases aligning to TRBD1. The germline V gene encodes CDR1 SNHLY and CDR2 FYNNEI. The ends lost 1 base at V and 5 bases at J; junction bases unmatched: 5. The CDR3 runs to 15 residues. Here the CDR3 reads CASSEETGGRDTQYF. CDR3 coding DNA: TGTGCCAGCAGTGAAGAAACAGGGGGAAGAGATACGCAGTATTTT. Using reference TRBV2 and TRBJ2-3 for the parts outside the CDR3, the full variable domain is EPEVTQTPSHQVTQMGQEVILRCVPISNHLYFYWYRQILGQKVEFLVSFYNNEISEKSEIFDDQFSVERPDGSNFTLKIRSTKLEDSAMYFCASSEETGGRDTQYFGPGTRLTVL.

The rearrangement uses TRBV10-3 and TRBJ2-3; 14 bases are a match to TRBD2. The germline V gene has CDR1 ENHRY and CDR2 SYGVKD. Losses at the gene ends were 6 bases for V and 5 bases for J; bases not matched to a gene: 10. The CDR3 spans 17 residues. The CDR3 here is CAIRGLAGDRVRDTQYF. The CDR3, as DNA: TGTGCCATCAGGGGACTAGCGGGAGATCGAGTTCGAGATACGCAGTATTTT.

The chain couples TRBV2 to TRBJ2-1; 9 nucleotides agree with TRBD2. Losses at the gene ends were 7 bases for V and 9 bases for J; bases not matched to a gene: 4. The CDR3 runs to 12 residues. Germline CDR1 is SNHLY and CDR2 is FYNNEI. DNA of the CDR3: TGTGCCAGCATGGGACTAGCACGTGAGCAGTTCTTC. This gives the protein CASMGLAREQFF.

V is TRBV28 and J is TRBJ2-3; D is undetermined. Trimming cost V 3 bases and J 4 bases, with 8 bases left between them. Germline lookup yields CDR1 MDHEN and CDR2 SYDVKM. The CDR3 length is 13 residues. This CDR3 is CASSLAISDTQYF. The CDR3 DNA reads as TGTGCCAGCAGTTTGGCCATTTCAGATACGCAGTATTTT.

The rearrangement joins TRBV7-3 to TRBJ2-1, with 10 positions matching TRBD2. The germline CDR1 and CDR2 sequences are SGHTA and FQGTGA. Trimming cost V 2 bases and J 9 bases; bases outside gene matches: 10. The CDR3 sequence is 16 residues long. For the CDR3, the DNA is TGTGCCAGCAGCTTATGGGCTAGCGGGAGCCCCAGTGAGCAGTTCTTC. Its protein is CASSLWASGSPSEQFF.

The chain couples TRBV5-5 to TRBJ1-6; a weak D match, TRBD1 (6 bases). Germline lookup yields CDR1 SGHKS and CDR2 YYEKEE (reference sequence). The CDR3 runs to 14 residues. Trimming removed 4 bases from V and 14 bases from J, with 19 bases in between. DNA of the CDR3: TGTGCCAGCAGCACACCACAGCAGGGACAATCCCTCCACTTT. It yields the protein CASSTPQQGQSLHF.

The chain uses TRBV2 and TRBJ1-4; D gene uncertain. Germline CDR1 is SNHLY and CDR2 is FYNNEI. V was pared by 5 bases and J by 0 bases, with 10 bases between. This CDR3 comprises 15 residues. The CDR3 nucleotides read TGTGCCAGCAGTTCCCCGACTGCAACTAATGAAAAACTGTTTTTT. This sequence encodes CASSSPTATNEKLFF. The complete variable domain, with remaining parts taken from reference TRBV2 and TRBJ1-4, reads EPEVTQTPSHQVTQMGQEVILRCVPISNHLYFYWYRQILGQKVEFLVSFYNNEISEKSEIFDDQFSVERPDGSNFTLKIRSTKLEDSAMYFCASSSPTATNEKLFFGSGTQLSVL.

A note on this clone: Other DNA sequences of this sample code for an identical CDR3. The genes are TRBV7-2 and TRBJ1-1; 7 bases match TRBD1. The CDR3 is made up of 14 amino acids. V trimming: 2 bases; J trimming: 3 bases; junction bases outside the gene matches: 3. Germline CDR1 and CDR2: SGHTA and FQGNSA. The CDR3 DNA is TGTGCCAGCAGCTTAACCACAGGGGACACTGAAGCTTTCTTT. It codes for CASSLTTGDTEAFF.

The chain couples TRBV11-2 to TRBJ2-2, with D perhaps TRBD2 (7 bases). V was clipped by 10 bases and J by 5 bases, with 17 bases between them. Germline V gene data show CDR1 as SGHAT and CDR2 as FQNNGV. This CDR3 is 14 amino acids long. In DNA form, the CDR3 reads TGTGCCACCCAGCCCGGGGGGCCAACCGGGGAGCTGTTTTTT. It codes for CATQPGGPTGELFF.

CDR3 sequence reads: CASSLYPSGTGVEKLFF. The CDR3 nucleotides are TGTGCCAGCAGCCTTTACCCTTCCGGGACAGGGGTCGAAAAACTGTTTTTT. V usage is TRBV5-5 and J usage is TRBJ1-4; TRBD1 matches at 10 bases. Germline CDR1 and CDR2: SGHKS and YYEKEE (reference sequence). This CDR3 region has 17 residues. With 4 bases clipped from V and 8 bases from J, the junction kept 14 bases outside the gene matches.

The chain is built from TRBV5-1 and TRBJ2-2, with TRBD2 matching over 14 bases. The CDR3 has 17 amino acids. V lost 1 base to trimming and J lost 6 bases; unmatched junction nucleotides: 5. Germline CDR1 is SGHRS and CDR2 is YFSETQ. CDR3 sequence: CASSLISGLAGAGELFF. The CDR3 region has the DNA TGCGCCAGCAGCTTGATTTCGGGACTAGCGGGGGCCGGGGAGCTGTTTTTT.

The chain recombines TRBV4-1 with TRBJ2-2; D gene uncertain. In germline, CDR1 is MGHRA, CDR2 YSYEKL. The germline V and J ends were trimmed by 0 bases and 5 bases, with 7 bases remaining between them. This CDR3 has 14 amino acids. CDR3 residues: CASSQDPTTGELFF. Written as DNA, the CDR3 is TGCGCCAGCAGCCAAGATCCAACTACCGGGGAGCTGTTTTTT.

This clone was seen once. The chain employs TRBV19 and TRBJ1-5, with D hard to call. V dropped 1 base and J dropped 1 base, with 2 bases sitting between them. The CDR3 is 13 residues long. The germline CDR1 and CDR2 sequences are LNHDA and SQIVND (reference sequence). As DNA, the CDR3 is TGTGCCAGTAGTATAGCAAGCAATCAGCCCCAGCATTTT. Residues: CASSIASNQPQHF.

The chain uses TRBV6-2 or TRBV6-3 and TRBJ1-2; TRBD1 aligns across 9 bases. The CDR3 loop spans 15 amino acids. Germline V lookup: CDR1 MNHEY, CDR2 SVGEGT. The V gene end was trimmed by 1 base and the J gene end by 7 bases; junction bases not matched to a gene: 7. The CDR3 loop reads CASSYFRGQGSGYTF. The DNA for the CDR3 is TGTGCCAGCAGTTACTTTAGGGGACAGGGTTCTGGCTACACCTTC.

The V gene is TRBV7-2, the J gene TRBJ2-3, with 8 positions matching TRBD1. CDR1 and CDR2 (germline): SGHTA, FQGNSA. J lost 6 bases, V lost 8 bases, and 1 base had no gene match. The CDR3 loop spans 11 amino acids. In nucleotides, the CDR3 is TGTGCCAGCGACAGGGGTGATACGCAGTATTTT. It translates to CASDRGDTQYF.

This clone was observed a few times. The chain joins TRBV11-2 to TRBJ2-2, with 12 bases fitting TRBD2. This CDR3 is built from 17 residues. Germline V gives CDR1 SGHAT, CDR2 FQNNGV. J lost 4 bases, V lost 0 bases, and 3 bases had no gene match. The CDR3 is CASSLDRTSGVTGELFF. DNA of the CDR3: TGTGCCAGCAGCTTAGATCGGACTAGCGGGGTCACCGGGGAGCTGTTTTTT.

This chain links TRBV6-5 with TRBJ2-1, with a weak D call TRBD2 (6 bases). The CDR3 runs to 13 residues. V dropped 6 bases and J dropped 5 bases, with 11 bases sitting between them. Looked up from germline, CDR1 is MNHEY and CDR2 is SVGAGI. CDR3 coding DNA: TGTGCCAGCAGGTATAGCGGAAACAATGAGCAGTTCTTC. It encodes CASRYSGNNEQFF.

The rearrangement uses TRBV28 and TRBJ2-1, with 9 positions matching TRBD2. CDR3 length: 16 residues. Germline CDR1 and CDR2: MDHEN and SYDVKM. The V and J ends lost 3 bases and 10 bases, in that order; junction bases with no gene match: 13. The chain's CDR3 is CASSFLLAGFIKEQFF. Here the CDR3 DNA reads TGTGCCAGCAGTTTTCTTCTAGCGGGATTTATTAAAGAGCAGTTCTTC.

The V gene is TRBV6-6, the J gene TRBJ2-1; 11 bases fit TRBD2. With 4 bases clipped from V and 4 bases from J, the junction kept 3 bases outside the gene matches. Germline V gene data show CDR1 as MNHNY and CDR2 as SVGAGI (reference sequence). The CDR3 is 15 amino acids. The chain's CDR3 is CASSLAGGPYNEQFF. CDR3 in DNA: TGTGCCAGCAGTTTAGCGGGAGGGCCATACAATGAGCAGTTCTTC.

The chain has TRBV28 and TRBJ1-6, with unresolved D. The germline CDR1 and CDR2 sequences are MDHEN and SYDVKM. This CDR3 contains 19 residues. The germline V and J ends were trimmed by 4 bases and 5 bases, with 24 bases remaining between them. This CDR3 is CASSSHDVQLGSDNSPLHF. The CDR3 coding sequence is TGTGCCAGCAGTTCCCACGACGTCCAACTTGGGAGCGATAATTCACCCCTCCACTTT.

CDR3 sequence: CASSYSGTASYEQYF. For the CDR3, the DNA is TGTGCCAGCAGCTACTCCGGGACAGCATCTTACGAGCAGTACTTC. The chain links TRBV14 to TRBJ2-7; 7 bases match TRBD1. The CDR3 has 15 residues. The V gene end was trimmed by 5 bases and the J gene end by 4 bases; junction bases not matched to a gene: 11. CDR1 is SGHDN and CDR2 is FVKESK in the germline V gene.

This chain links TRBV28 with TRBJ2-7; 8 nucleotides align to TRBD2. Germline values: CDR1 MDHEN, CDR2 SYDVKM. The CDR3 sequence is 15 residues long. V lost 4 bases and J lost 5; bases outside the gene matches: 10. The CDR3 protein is CASSSPRSGTDEQYF. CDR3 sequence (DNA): TGTGCCAGCAGTTCCCCCCGTAGCGGGACCGACGAGCAGTACTTC.

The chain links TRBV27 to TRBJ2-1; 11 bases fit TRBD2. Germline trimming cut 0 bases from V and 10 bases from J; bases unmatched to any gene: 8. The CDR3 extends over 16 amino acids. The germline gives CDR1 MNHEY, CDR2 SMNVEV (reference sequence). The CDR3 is CASSLSTSGRGLEQFF. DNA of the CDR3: TGTGCCAGCAGTTTATCAACTAGCGGGAGAGGATTGGAGCAGTTCTTC.

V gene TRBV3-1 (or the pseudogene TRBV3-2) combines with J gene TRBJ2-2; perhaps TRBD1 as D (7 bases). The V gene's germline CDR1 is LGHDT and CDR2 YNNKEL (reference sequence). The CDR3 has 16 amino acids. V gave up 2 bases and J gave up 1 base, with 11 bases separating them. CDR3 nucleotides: TGTGCCAGCAGCCAACGGGGGACAGTGAACACCGGGGAGCTGTTTTTT. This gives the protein CASSQRGTVNTGELFF.